A single sample is the source of the 28 T cell receptor beta chains below, sequenced in a study of T cells in Graves' hyperthyroidism and ophthalmopathy. TCR beta CDR3 region amplification was performed from RNA transcripts. The HTBI primer set served for first-round RT-PCR of the TCR CDR3. TCRdb independently ran MiXCR on the multiplex PCR reads; one entry per CDR3 protein. The sample carries fewer than 250,000 distinct CDR3 sequences, over 20% recorded once. Material for sequencing was blood. These receptors came from a woman aged 40 to 50 with Graves' ophthalmopathy.

This clonotype was recorded at least ten times. The chain employs TRBV29-1 and TRBJ2-5; D gene unclear. Trimming cost V 3 bases and J 2 bases, with 7 bases left between them. Germline V gene lookup returns CDR1 SQVTM and CDR2 ANQGSEA. This CDR3 comprises 12 residues. CDR3 loop: CSVEEGQETQYF. The CDR3 nucleotides are TGCAGCGTTGAGGAAGGACAAGAGACCCAGTACTTC.

In its sample, this clonotype was seen many times. This rearrangement joins TRBV6-2 or TRBV6-3 to TRBJ1-5; no reliable D call. CDR1 MNHEY and CDR2 SVGEGT come from the germline V gene. CDR3 length equals 16 residues. Trimming shortened V by 0 bases and J by 2 bases, and 11 bases separated the two germline ends. CDR3 loop: CASSYSLGSGNQPQHF. In DNA, the CDR3 is TGTGCCAGCAGTTACTCGCTTGGTAGTGGCAATCAGCCCCAGCATTTT.

This clonotype was observed a handful of times. The chain has TRBV20-1 and TRBJ1-1, with unresolved D. The length of the CDR3 is 12 residues. The germline V and J ends were trimmed by 4 bases and 7 bases, with 13 bases remaining between them. CDR1 and CDR2 (germline): DFQATT, SNEGSKA (reference sequence). The CDR3 bases are TGCAGTGCTAAATCGGCAGATTTTGAAGCTTTCTTT. This codes for CSAKSADFEAFF.

The V gene is TRBV6-2 or TRBV6-3, the J gene TRBJ2-5; 8 nucleotides match TRBD1. Germline loops: CDR1 MNHEY, CDR2 SVGEGT. The ends lost 7 bases at V and 5 bases at J; junction bases unmatched: 12. CDR3 length: 15 amino acids. The CDR3 sequence: CASIQVRTGLETQYF. CDR3 bases: TGTGCCAGCATTCAAGTCCGGACAGGGCTGGAGACCCAGTACTTC.

This clonotype occurred many times. CDR3 protein: CASEKMSANQPQHF. For the CDR3, the DNA is TGTGCCAGCGAAAAGATGTCGGCCAATCAGCCCCAGCATTTT. V gene TRBV28 combines with J gene TRBJ1-5; D not resolved. The V gene lost 8 bases and the J gene lost 3 bases, with 14 bases spanning the gap. The CDR3 covers 14 residues. From germline, CDR1 is MDHEN and CDR2 SYDVKM.

This clonotype was detected only a few times. This chain links TRBV6-5 with TRBJ1-1; the D gene is possibly TRBD1 (5 bases). V was cut by 0 bases and J by 5 bases, with 16 bases left in between. There are 16 residues in the CDR3. Germline assignment: CDR1 MNHEY and CDR2 SVGAGI. The CDR3 nucleotides read TGTGCCAGCAGTTACTCGAGGGGTGGGGTCGCGACTGAAGCTTTCTTT. It encodes CASSYSRGGVATEAFF.

This clonotype was seen ten or more times. The CDR3 DNA reads as TGTGCCAGCAGTCTAACCAAGACAGGGACCGGGGAGCTGTTTTTT. This gives the protein CASSLTKTGTGELFF. The chain is built from TRBV28 and TRBJ2-2; TRBD1 agrees at 7 bases. The CDR3 totals 15 residues. The V and J ends lost 5 bases and 5 bases, in that order; junction bases with no gene match: 8. Germline-derived CDR1 and CDR2 are MDHEN and SYDVKM.

This clonotype was counted ten times or more. The chain links TRBV9 to TRBJ2-6; D perhaps matches TRBD1 (6 bases). The germline V gene encodes CDR1 SGDLS and CDR2 YYNGEE. V shed 4 bases and J shed 0 bases, with 14 bases lying between them. CDR3 length: 17 amino acids. The CDR3: CASSPQGMHSGANVLTF. CDR3 nucleotide sequence: TGTGCCAGCAGCCCACAGGGTATGCACTCTGGGGCCAACGTCCTGACTTTC.

This clonotype was seen ten or more times. The chain couples TRBV30 to TRBJ2-5, with D possibly being TRBD1 or TRBD2 (6 bases each). The germline V gene has CDR1 GTSNPN and CDR2 SVGIG (reference sequence). CDR3 length equals 15 residues. V was cut by 0 bases and J by 5 bases, with 16 bases left in between. The CDR3 here is CAWSVLLGGEETQYF. The CDR3, as DNA: TGTGCCTGGAGTGTACTGTTGGGGGGCGAGGAGACCCAGTACTTC.

This clonotype was counted at least ten times. J is TRBJ2-2 and V is TRBV20-1, with D uncertain. The length of the CDR3 is 14 residues. Per the germline V gene, CDR1 is DFQATT and CDR2 is SNEGSKA (reference sequence). Trimming removed 0 bases at V and 4 bases at J, with 9 bases between. The CDR3 reads CSARDTWGTGELFF. The CDR3 coding sequence is TGCAGTGCTAGAGATACCTGGGGCACCGGGGAGCTGTTTTTT.

This clonotype was detected only a few times. V and J are TRBV19 and TRBJ2-5; D unresolved. Trimming took off 7 bases at V and 2 bases at J, with 11 bases between the two ends. The CDR3 contains 13 residues. Germline V gene data show CDR1 as LNHDA and CDR2 as SQIVND (reference sequence). In DNA, the CDR3 is TGTGCCAGTACCACCCGAGCGCAAGAGACCCAGTACTTC. Translated: CASTTRAQETQYF.

The V gene is TRBV6-2 or TRBV6-3, the J gene TRBJ2-7; 9 bases line up with TRBD2. The CDR3 sequence is 14 residues long. V dropped 2 bases and J dropped 7; count of bases not matched to a gene: 6. Looked up from germline, CDR1 is MNHEY and CDR2 is SVGEGT. The CDR3 DNA reads TGTGCCAGCAGTTACGCGGGAGGGCCCGGTGAGCAGTACTTC. It translates to CASSYAGGPGEQYF.

This clonotype was picked up many times. The chain employs TRBV27 and TRBJ1-2; 8 nucleotides match TRBD1. The J segment lost 7 bases and the V segment lost 6 bases, leaving 10 bases of the junction unmatched. The germline V gene has CDR1 MNHEY and CDR2 SMNVEV (reference sequence). The CDR3 extends over 14 amino acids. CDR3 sequence (DNA): TGTGCCAGCAGCCGGGACAGGAAAGGAGGTGGCTACACCTTC. This translates into CASSRDRKGGGYTF.

This clonotype was seen more than once but under ten times. Relative to the germline gene, one junction end is altered; a read error may explain this. The chain couples TRBV12-3 or TRBV12-4 to TRBJ2-7, with D perhaps matching TRBD1 or TRBD2 (5 bases each). The CDR3 length is 17 residues. CDR3 coding DNA: TGTGCCAGCAGTTTGGGACGAGGACTGGTGAGGAACTACGAGCAGTCCTTC. It encodes CASSLGRGLVRNYEQSF.

This clonotype was detected many times. The rearrangement joins TRBV5-4 to TRBJ2-7; 8 bases line up with TRBD2. From germline, CDR1 is SGHNT and CDR2 YYREEE (reference sequence). This CDR3 is 15 amino acids long. The V and J ends lost 5 bases and 4 bases, in that order; junction bases with no gene match: 11. The DNA for the CDR3 is TGTGCCAGCAGTACGCTACCTAGCGGGTTATACGAGCAGTACTTC. Protein product: CASSTLPSGLYEQYF.

This clonotype was detected a few times. V usage is TRBV29-1 and J usage is TRBJ2-2, with a weak D call TRBD2 (7 bases). Germline V gene sequence: CDR1 SQVTM, CDR2 ANQGSEA. V lost 0 bases and J 0 bases, leaving 11 bases between the germline ends. CDR3 length: 16 residues. In DNA form, the CDR3 reads TGCAGCGTTGAAGATGAGGGGGGGGCGAACACCGGGGAGCTGTTTTTT. This gives the protein CSVEDEGGANTGELFF.

This clonotype was observed many times. This chain links TRBV28 with TRBJ2-7, with D tentatively TRBD2 (5 bases). V was cut by 4 bases and J by 7 bases, with 14 bases left in between. Germline loops: CDR1 MDHEN, CDR2 SYDVKM. This CDR3 has 13 amino acids. CDR3 sequence reads: CASSSVGEREQYF. The CDR3, as DNA: TGTGCCAGCAGTTCCGTGGGAGAGCGGGAGCAGTACTTC.

This clonotype showed up many times. The chain links TRBV12-3 or TRBV12-4 to TRBJ1-2; D may be TRBD1 (6 bases). CDR3 length equals 12 residues. The V end lost 7 bases, the J end lost 4 bases, and 10 bases lay between the germline ends. The CDR3 DNA reads as TGTGCCAGCACCTTGACAGGCTATGGCTACACCTTC. This translates into CASTLTGYGYTF.

This clonotype turned up a few times. The chain joins TRBV30 to TRBJ1-3, with D perhaps matching TRBD1 (6 bases). The germline V gene encodes CDR1 GTSNPN and CDR2 SVGIG (reference sequence). This CDR3 is built from 14 residues. V lost 5 bases and J lost 0, with 11 bases in between. The CDR3 loop is CAWDRSSSGNTIYF. The CDR3 nucleotides read TGTGCCTGGGACAGGTCGTCCTCTGGAAACACCATATATTTT. Looking up the rest from reference TRBV30 and TRBJ1-3 gives the full variable domain: SQTIHQWPATLVQPVGSPLSLECTVEGTSNPNLYWYRQAAGRGLQLLFYSVGIGQISSEVPQNLSASRPQDRQFILSSKKLLLSDSGFYLCAWDRSSSGNTIYFGEGSWLTVV.

The table lists this clonotype with many counts. The chain's CDR3 is CASNPGTGVYEQYF. The CDR3, as DNA: TGCGCCAGCAACCCCGGGACAGGGGTCTACGAGCAGTACTTC. The chain couples TRBV5-1 to TRBJ2-7; TRBD1 matches 10 bases. This CDR3 has 14 residues. V dropped 6 bases and J dropped 3; count of bases not matched to a gene: 6. Germline V gene data show CDR1 as SGHRS and CDR2 as YFSETQ.

The chain carries TRBV4-1 and TRBJ2-7, with a weak D call TRBD2 (5 bases). Germline CDR1 reads MGHRA; CDR2 reads YSYEKL. The CDR3 length is 15 residues. Trimming pared 1 base from V and 1 base from J, leaving 11 bases between. The CDR3 nucleotides read TGCGCCAGCAGCCAAGGCCTACTAGGTTCCTACGAGCAGTACTTC. Amino acid sequence: CASSQGLLGSYEQYF.

This clonotype came up many times. The chain couples TRBV28 to TRBJ1-5; D is ambiguous. Looked up from germline, CDR1 is MDHEN and CDR2 is SYDVKM. This CDR3 contains 15 residues. V was trimmed by 2 bases and J by 2 bases, leaving 10 bases between them. DNA for the CDR3: TGTGCCAGCAGTTTAAAATTGGCTGGCAATCAGCCCCAGCATTTT. Translated, it gives CASSLKLAGNQPQHF.

Ten or more counts support this clonotype. This chain links TRBV7-2 with TRBJ2-7; weak D call: TRBD2 (6 bases). Germline V gives CDR1 SGHTA, CDR2 FQGNSA. The germline V and J ends were trimmed by 8 bases and 7 bases, with 12 bases remaining between them. This CDR3 comprises 11 residues. The CDR3 sequence: CASQLAGEQYF. The CDR3 nucleotides read TGTGCCAGCCAGCTTGCGGGAGAGCAGTACTTC.

The rearrangement uses TRBV6-2 or TRBV6-3 and TRBJ1-1; D is perhaps TRBD1 (5 bases). From germline, CDR1 is MNHEY and CDR2 SVGEGT. The ends were cut back, 4 bases at V and 1 base at J, with 7 bases in the middle. The CDR3 has 13 amino acids. The CDR3 DNA reads as TGTGCCAGCAGTTCACAGGAGAACACTGAAGCTTTCTTT. This encodes CASSSQENTEAFF.

This chain joins TRBV28 and TRBJ1-2; 9 bases map to TRBD1. Germline values: CDR1 MDHEN, CDR2 SYDVKM. CDR3 length: 13 amino acids. Germline trimming cut 2 bases from V and 6 bases from J; bases unmatched to any gene: 1. CDR3 nucleotides: TGTGCCAGCAGTTTAGGGACAGGGAATGGCTACACCTTC. Translating it yields CASSLGTGNGYTF.

In this sample, this clonotype turned up many times. The rearrangement links TRBV7-9 to TRBJ2-7; the match to TRBD2 covers 11 bases. V lost 4 bases and J lost 7; bases outside the gene matches: 9. This CDR3 has 15 amino acids. From germline, CDR1 is SEHNR and CDR2 FQNEAQ (reference sequence). The CDR3 is CASSSLAGGRSEQYF. Here the CDR3 DNA reads TGTGCCAGCAGCTCCCTAGCGGGAGGCCGCTCAGAGCAGTACTTC.

This clonotype was recorded many times. The chain has TRBV13 and TRBJ2-7; 7 nucleotides align to TRBD2. Germline assignment: CDR1 PRHDT and CDR2 FYEKMQ (reference sequence). V was clipped by 5 bases and J by 3 bases; unmatched bases: 13. The CDR3 is 16 amino acids. The CDR3 coding sequence is TGTGCCAGCAGCCCCACCGGGACTACCCATATCTACGAGCAGTACTTC. This sequence encodes CASSPTGTTHIYEQYF.

This clonotype was counted between two and nine times. The chain joins TRBV29-1 to TRBJ2-5, with 13 bases that match TRBD2. Germline assignment: CDR1 SQVTM and CDR2 ANQGSEA. After removal of 5 bases from V and 4 bases from J, the junction contained 13 bases not matched to a gene. The CDR3 totals 17 residues. Here the CDR3 reads CSVLNKLAGGPGETQYF. The CDR3 DNA follows: TGCAGCGTTCTTAATAAACTAGCGGGAGGGCCGGGAGAGACCCAGTACTTC.